This T cell receptor beta chain was recorded in a study of shared clonotypes between healthy human individuals. General observations from the study: Compared with memory subsets, naive subsets generally had larger estimated richness.

With respect to this clone: The antigen is not known.

The CDR3 covers 15 residues. Between the trimmed V and J ends, which lost 2 bases and 0 bases, there was a span of 8 bases. CDR1 and CDR2 from the germline V gene are MNHNS and SASEGT. Repertoires were generated with immunoSEQ multiplex PCR, while TCRdb's copy carries only in-frame clones and drops some. The repertoire holds about 2.3 million clones, with just over 90% as singletons. Sequencing was carried out using naive CD4+ T cells from PBMCs. Documented subset: CD45RA+ positively selected. The source of this sequence is a man between 18 and 35 years old in good health. Some clones in this sample may be carry-over from other donors' samples. The V call is TRBV6-1, the J call TRBJ1-3; possibly TRBD1 for D (5 bases). The CDR3 DNA reads as TGTGCCAGCAGTGAATGGGGCAGCTCTGGAAACACCATATATTTT. Amino acids: CASSEWGSSGNTIYF.